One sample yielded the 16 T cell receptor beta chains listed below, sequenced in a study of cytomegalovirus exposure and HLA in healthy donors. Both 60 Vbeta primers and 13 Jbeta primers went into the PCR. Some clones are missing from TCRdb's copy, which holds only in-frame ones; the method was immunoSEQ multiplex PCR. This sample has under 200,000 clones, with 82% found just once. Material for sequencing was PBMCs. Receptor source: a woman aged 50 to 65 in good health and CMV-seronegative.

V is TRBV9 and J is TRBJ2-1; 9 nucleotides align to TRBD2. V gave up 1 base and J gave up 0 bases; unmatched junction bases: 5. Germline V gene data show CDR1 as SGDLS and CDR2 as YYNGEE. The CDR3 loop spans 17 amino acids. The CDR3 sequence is CASSVRSGGSSYNEQFF. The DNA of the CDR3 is TGTGCCAGCAGCGTAAGGAGCGGGGGGAGCTCCTACAATGAGCAGTTCTTC.

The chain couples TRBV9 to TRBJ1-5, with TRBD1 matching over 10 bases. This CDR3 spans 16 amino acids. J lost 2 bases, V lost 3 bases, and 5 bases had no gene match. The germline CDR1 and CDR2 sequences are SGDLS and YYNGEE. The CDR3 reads CASSGGQGLGNQPQHF. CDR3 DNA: TGTGCCAGCAGCGGGGGACAGGGGCTTGGCAATCAGCCCCAGCATTTT.

CDR3 residues: CASSLSPDRVLGTEAFF. For the CDR3, the DNA is TGTGCCAGTAGTCTTAGCCCGGACAGGGTATTAGGCACTGAAGCTTTCTTT. The chain joins TRBV19 to TRBJ1-1; 8 nucleotides align to TRBD1. Per the germline V gene, CDR1 is LNHDA and CDR2 is SQIVND (reference sequence). This CDR3 is 17 amino acids long. The V segment lost 5 bases and the J segment 4 bases; nucleotides outside the gene matches: 15.

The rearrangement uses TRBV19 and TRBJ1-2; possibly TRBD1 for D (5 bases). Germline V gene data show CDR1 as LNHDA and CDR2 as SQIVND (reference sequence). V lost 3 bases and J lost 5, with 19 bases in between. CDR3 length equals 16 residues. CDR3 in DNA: TGTGCCAGTAGTATCGACGGAGGGGTTTATAATTATGGCTACACCTTC. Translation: CASSIDGGVYNYGYTF.

The CDR3, as DNA: TGTGCCAGCAGCGAGGACAGGGGGCAGGGAGCTTTCTTT. Encoded protein: CASSEDRGQGAFF. V and J are TRBV7-8 and TRBJ1-1, with 11 bases aligning to TRBD1. Germline values: CDR1 SGHVS, CDR2 FQNEAQ. The CDR3 has 13 amino acids. V trimming: 5 bases; J trimming: 10 bases; junction bases outside the gene matches: 6.

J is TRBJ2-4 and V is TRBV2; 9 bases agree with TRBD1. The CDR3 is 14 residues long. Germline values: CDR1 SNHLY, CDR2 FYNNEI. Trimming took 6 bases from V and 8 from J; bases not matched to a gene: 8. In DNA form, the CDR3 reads TGTGCCAGCAGGGCACAGGGGGCTGGGTACATTCAGTACTTC. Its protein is CASRAQGAGYIQYF.

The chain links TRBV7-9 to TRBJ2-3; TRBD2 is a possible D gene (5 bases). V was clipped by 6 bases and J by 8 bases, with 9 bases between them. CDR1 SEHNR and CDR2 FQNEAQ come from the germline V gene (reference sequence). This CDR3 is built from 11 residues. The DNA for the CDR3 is TGTGCCAGCAGTCTCGAGGGTACGCAGTATTTT. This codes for CASSLEGTQYF.

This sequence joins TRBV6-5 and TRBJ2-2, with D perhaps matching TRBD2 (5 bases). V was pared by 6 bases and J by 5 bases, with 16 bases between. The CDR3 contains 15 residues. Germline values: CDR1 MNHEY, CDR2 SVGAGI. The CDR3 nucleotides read TGTGCCAGCAGAAAACTAGGAGGAGAGACCGGGGAGCTGTTTTTT. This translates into CASRKLGGETGELFF.

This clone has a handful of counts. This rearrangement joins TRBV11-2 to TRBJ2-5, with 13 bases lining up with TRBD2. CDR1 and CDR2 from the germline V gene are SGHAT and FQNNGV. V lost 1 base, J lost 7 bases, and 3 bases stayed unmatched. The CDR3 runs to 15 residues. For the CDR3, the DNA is TGTGCCAGCAGCTTAGGGACTAGCGGGAGAGGGACCCAGTACTTC. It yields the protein CASSLGTSGRGTQYF.

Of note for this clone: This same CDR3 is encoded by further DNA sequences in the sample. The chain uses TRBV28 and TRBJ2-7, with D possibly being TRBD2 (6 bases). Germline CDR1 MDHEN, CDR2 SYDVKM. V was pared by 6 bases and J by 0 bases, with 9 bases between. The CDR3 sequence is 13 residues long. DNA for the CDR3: TGTGCCAGCAGCCTCGGGGGCTCCTACGAGCAGTACTTC. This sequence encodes CASSLGGSYEQYF.

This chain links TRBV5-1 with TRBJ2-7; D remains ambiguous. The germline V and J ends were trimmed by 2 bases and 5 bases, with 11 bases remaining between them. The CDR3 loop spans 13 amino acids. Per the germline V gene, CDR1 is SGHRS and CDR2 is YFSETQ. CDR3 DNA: TGCGCCAGCAGCTTCGCCTATAGAGACGAGCAGTACTTC. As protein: CASSFAYRDEQYF.

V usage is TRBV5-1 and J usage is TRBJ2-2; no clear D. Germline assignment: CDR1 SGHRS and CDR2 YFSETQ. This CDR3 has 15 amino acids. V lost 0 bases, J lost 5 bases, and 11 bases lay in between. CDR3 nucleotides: TGCGCCAGCAGCTTGGTACCTGCGGAAACCGGGGAGCTGTTTTTT. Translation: CASSLVPAETGELFF.

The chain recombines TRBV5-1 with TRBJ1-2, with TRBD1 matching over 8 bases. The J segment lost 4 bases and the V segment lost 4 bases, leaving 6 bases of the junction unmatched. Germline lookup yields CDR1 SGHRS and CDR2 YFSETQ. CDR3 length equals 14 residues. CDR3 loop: CASSPADRGYGYTF. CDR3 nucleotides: TGCGCCAGCAGCCCGGCCGACAGGGGCTATGGCTACACCTTC.

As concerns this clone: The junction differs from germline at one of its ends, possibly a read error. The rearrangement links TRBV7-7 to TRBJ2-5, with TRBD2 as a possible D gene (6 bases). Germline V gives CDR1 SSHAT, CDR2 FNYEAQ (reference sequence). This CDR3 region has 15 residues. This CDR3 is CASSLAGGLGETQYF. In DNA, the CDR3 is TGTGCTAGCAGCTTAGCTGGGGGACTTGGAGAGACCCAGTACTTC.

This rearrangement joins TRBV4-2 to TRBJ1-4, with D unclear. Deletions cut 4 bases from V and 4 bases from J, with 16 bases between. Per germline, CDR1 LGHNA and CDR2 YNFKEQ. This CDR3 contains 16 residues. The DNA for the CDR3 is TGTGCCAGCAGCCCCCTTGTAGGCGGGATTAATGAAAAACTGTTTTTT. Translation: CASSPLVGGINEKLFF.

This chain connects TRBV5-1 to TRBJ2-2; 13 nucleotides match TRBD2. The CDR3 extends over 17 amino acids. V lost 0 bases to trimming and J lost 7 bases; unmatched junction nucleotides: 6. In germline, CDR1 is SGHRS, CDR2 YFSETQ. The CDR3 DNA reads TGCGCCAGCAGCTTGGGAGGACTAGCGGGGGCGATCGGGGAGCTGTTTTTT. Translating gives CASSLGGLAGAIGELFF. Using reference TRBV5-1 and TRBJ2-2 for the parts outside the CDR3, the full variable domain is KAGVTQTPRYLIKTRGQQVTLSCSPISGHRSVSWYQQTPGQGLQFLFEYFSETQRNKGNFPGRFSGRQFSNSRSEMNVSTLELGDSALYLCASSLGGLAGAIGELFFGEGSRLTVL.